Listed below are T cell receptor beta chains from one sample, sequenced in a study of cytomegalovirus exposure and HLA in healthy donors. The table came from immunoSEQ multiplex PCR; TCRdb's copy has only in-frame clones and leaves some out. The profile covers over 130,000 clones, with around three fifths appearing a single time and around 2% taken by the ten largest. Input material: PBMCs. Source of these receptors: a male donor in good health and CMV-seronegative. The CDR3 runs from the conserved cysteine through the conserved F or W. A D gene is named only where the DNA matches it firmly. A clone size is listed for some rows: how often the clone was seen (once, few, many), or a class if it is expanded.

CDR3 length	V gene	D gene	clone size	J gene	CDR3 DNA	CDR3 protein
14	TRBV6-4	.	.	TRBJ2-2	TGTGCCAGCAGTACGGACAGAAACACCGGGGAGCTGTTTTTT	CASSTDRNTGELFF
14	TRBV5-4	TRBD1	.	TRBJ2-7	TGTGCCAGCAGCTTGGGGGACAGCTCCTACGAGCAGTACTTC	CASSLGDSSYEQYF
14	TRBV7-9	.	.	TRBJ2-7	TGTGCCAGCAGCCCGGGCGAGCGGAGCTACGAGCAGTACTTC	CASSPGERSYEQYF
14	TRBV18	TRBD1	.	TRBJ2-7	TGTGCCAGCTCACCGGGACAGGTAAACTACGAGCAGTACTTC	CASSPGQVNYEQYF
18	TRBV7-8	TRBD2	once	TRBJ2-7	TGTGCCAGCAGCTTAGCGCGTCTTCAGCGGGGGCATCCTTACGAGCAGTACTTC	CASSLARLQRGHPYEQYF
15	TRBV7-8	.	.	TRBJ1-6	TGTGCCAGCAGCTTAGTTAGGGGAAGGAATTCACCCCTCCACTTT	CASSLVRGRNSPLHF
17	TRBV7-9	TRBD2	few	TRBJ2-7	TGTGCCAGCAGCTTTCCCGCGCGGGGGACTGCGGGCTACGAGCAGTACTTC	CASSFPARGTAGYEQYF
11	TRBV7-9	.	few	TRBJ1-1	TGTGCCAGCAGCTTCAAAACTGAAGCTTTCTTT	CASSFKTEAFF
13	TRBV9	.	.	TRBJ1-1	TGTGCCAGCAGCAATACAGGGAACACTGAAGCTTTCTTT	CASSNTGNTEAFF
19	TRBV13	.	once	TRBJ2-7	TGTGCCAGCAGCTTAGAGGGGGTATTTCCGAGACAGGAAAACTACGAGCAGTACTTC	CASSLEGVFPRQENYEQYF
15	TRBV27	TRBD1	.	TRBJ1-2	TGTGCCAGCAGTTGGAACGGACAGGGGCGAGGAGGCTACACCTTC	CASSWNGQGRGGYTF
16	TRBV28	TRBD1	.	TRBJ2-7	TGTGCCAGCAGACCCTACAGGGGGCTCGACTCCTACGAGCAGTACTTC	CASRPYRGLDSYEQYF
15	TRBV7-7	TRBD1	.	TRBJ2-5	TGTGCCAGCAGCTCAGACAGGGGGAGTGGGGAGACCCAGTACTTC	CASSSDRGSGETQYF
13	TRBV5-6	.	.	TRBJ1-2	TGTGCCAGCACCCGGGGAGCCGTTGGTGGCTACACCTTC	CASTRGAVGGYTF
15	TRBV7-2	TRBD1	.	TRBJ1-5	TGTGCCAGCAGCTTAGTCGGACAGGGTGGCCAGCCCCAGCATTTT	CASSLVGQGGQPQHF
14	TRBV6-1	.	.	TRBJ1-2	TGTGCCAGCAGTGAAAATATCGGGTCCTATGGCTACACCTTC	CASSENIGSYGYTF
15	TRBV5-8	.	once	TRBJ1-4	TGTGCCAGCAGCTTCATGGGAGGGGTGGGTGAAAAACTGTTTTTT	CASSFMGGVGEKLFF
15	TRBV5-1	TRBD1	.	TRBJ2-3	TGCGCCAGCAGCTTGGATACAGGGGGCGCAGATACGCAGTATTTT	CASSLDTGGADTQYF
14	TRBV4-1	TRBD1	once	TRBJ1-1	TGCGCCAGCAGCCTACGACAGGGGAACACTGAAGCTTTCTTT	CASSLRQGNTEAFF
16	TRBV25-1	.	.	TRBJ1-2	TGTGCCAGCAGTGAAGGGGGCTCGCTAGCTAACTATGGCTACACCTTC	CASSEGGSLANYGYTF
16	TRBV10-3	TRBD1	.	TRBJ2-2	TGTGCCATCAGTGATGGACAGGGTGGATCCACCGGGGAGCTGTTTTTT	CAISDGQGGSTGELFF
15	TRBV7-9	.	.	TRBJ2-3	TGTGCCAGCAGCATAGTTGGAGGAGGACCAGATACGCAGTATTTT	CASSIVGGGPDTQYF
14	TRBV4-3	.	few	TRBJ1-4	TGCGCCAGCAGCCTGGGGCTAGCTAATGAAAAACTGTTTTTT	CASSLGLANEKLFF
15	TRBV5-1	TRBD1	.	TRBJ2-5	TGCGCCAGCAGCTTGGAAGGGGGCTACCAAGAGACCCAGTACTTC	CASSLEGGYQETQYF
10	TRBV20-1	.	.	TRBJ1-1	TGCAGTGCTAGTCAGGGTATGGCTTTCTTT	CSASQGMAFF
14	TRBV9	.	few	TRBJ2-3	TGTGCCAGCAGCGTAGCCCCGGGTGGGGATACGCAGTATTTT	CASSVAPGGDTQYF
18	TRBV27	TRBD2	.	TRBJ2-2	TGTGCCAGCAGTTTATCGGCGGACGGGAGGGGGTTCACCGGGGAGCTGTTTTTT	CASSLSADGRGFTGELFF
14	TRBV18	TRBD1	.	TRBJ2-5	TGTGCCAGCTCACGGACAGGTTGGAAAGAGACCCAGTACTTC	CASSRTGWKETQYF
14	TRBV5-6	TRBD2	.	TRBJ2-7	TGTGCCAGCAGCGGGGGGGGTCCGAGTTGGGAGCAGTACTTC	CASSGGGPSWEQYF
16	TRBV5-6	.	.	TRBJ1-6	TGTGCCAGCAGCCCCGGGGGGAGCTCCTATAATTCACCCCTCCACTTT	CASSPGGSSYNSPLHF
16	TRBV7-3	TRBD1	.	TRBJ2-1	TGTGCCAGCAGCTTCCGAGGACAGGGCTCCTACAATGAGCAGTTCTTC	CASSFRGQGSYNEQFF
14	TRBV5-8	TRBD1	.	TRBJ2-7	TGTGCCAGCAGCACGGGGACAGGAAAATACGAGCAGTACTTC	CASSTGTGKYEQYF
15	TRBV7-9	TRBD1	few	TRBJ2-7	TGTGCCAGTGAGGGACAGCCTCAAAGCTTCTACGAGCAGTACTTC	CASEGQPQSFYEQYF
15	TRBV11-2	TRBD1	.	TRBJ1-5	TGTGCCAGCAGCCAGGGGGCTGCTAGCAATCAGCCCCAGCATTTT	CASSQGAASNQPQHF
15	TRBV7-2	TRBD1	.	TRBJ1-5	TGTGCCAGCAGCAGAGAAGCGGGACAGGTATACTCCCAGCATTTT	CASSREAGQVYSQHF
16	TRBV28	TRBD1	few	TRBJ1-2	TGTGCCAGCATTCCCGCGGGAATCAGGGGGGACTATGGCTACACCTTC	CASIPAGIRGDYGYTF
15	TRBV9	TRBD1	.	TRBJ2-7	TGTGCCAGCAGCCCCCAAGGGGGCTTTCATGACGAGCAGTACTTC	CASSPQGGFHDEQYF
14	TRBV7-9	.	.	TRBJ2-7	TGTGCCAGCAGCTTAAGTGGGCTTACCTACGAGCAGTACTTC	CASSLSGLTYEQYF
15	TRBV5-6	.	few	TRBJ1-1	TGTGCCAGCAGCTATAGGGGAAACGGGAACACTGAAGCTTTCTTT	CASSYRGNGNTEAFF
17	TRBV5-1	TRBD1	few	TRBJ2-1	TGCGCCAGTCACGAGCCATACAGGGGAGTCCGTCGCAATGAGCAGTTCTTC	CASHEPYRGVRRNEQFF
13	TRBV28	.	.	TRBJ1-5	TGTGCCAGCAGTTTGTCCAGAAATCAGCCCCAGCATTTT	CASSLSRNQPQHF
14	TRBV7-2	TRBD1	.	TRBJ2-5	TGTGCCAGCAGCTTAACAGGGGACCAAGAGACCCAGTACTTC	CASSLTGDQETQYF
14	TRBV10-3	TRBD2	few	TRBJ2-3	TGTGCCATCAGTGACGGGGGGGACACAGATACGCAGTATTTT	CAISDGGDTDTQYF
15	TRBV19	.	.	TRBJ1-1	TGTGCCAGTAGCCCCGACGGGACATGGAGCACTGAAGCTTTCTTT	CASSPDGTWSTEAFF
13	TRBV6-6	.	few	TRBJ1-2	TGTGCCAGCAGTTACAGCGGGTCTGGTGGCTACACCTTC	CASSYSGSGGYTF
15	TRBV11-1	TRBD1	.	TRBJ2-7	TGTGCCAGCAGCCCGCTTAACAGGGGGAGGTACGAGCAGTACTTC	CASSPLNRGRYEQYF
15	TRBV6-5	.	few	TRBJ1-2	TGTGCCAGCAGTTACTCGATTTACGCAGGCTATGGCTACACCTTC	CASSYSIYAGYGYTF
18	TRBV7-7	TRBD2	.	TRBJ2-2	TGTGCCAGCAGCGCAACTAGCGGGGGGGCCCCGGGCACCGGGGAGCTGTTTTTT	CASSATSGGAPGTGELFF
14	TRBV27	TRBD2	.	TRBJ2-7	TGTGCCAGCAGTCCCATGGGACTAGCGGCCGAGCAGTACTTC	CASSPMGLAAEQYF
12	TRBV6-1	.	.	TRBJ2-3	TGTGCCAGCACAGGGGGCACAGATACGCAGTATTTT	CASTGGTDTQYF
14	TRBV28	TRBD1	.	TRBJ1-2	TGTGCCAGCAGTCGGGACAGGGGGTACTATGGCTACACCTTC	CASSRDRGYYGYTF
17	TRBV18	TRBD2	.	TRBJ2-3	TGTGCCAGCTTCCCCCCTAGCGGGGGATACAGCACAGATACGCAGTATTTT	CASFPPSGGYSTDTQYF
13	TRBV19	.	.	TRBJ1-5	TGTGCCAGTAGTATCGGAGGAGACCAGCCCCAGCATTTT	CASSIGGDQPQHF